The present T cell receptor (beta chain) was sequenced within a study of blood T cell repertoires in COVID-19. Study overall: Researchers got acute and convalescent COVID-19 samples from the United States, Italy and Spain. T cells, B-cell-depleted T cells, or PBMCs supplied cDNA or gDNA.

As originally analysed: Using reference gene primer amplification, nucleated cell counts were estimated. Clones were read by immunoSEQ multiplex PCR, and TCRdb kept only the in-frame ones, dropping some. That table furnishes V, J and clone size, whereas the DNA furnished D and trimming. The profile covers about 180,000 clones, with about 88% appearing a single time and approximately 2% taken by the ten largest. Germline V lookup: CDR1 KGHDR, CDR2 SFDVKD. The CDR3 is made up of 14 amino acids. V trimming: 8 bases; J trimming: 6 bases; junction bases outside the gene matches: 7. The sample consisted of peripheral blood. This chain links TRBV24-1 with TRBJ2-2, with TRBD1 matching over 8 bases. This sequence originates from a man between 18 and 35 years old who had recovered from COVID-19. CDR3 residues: CATTGTGRSGELFF. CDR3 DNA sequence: TGTGCCACCACCGGGACAGGCAGGTCCGGGGAGCTGTTTTTT.